This paragraph covers one T cell receptor beta chain sequence. The sample belongs to a study of blood T cell repertoires in COVID-19. This CDR3 spans 15 amino acids. V lost 6 bases, J lost 2 bases, and 14 bases lay in between. Germline CDR1 reads MNHEY; CDR2 reads SMNVEV (reference sequence). Clones were sequenced by immunoSEQ multiplex PCR, and TCRdb holds only the in-frame ones, with some missing. Of about 170,000 clones listed, approximately 89% are singletons. The specimen was PBMCs or T cells enriched from blood (not recorded which). The clonotype originates from a woman in her late teens or twenties who had recovered from COVID-19. The chain employs TRBV27 and TRBJ1-3; no clear D. The CDR3 nucleotides are TGTGCCAGCAGAGCTGCCGGAGGGCCTGGAAACACCATATATTTT. Protein product: CASRAAGGPGNTIYF.